The present entry profiles one TCR beta chain with its context. Its antigen is as yet unknown. The sample originates from a study of OX40 agonist ivuxolimab in advanced cancers. As for the study in general: In this cohort, patients received ivuxolimab, an agonistic anti-OX40 (CD134) antibody. Checkpoint inhibitors had been given previously to roughly 40% of patients.

Peripheral blood came from all dose cohorts at three timepoints. Overall study findings and caveats: On average, CD8+ T cells showed a greater number of expanded clones than CD4+.

Libraries were prepared by immunoSEQ multiplex PCR; TCRdb keeps only in-frame clonotypes and omits some of them. There are about 73,000 clones in the sample; roughly 80% occur only once, and about 2.4% lies in the top ten. Germline trimming cut 0 bases from V and 4 bases from J; bases unmatched to any gene: 10. Germline V CDR1 and CDR2: LGHNA, YNFKEQ. This CDR3 has 17 amino acids. This TCR was sampled from an adult with an advanced solid tumor such as melanoma, head and neck, liver or kidney cancer. The specimen comprised CD4+ or CD8+ T cells sorted from blood, sampled in a trial of the OX40 agonist ivuxolimab. This chain uses TRBV4-2 with TRBJ1-2, with 8 bases lining up with TRBD1. The CDR3 is CASSQELRTGSRYGYTF. CDR3 DNA: TGTGCCAGCAGCCAAGAACTCCGGACAGGGTCGCGCTATGGCTACACCTTC.